The 32 T cell receptor beta chains below were found in one sample sequenced in a study of identical twins. TCRdb recomputed calls from the 5' RACE reads with MiXCR, one row per CDR3 protein. The table shows fewer than 900,000 distinct CDR3 sequences, with around a sixth occurring only once. Separately, the same data were catalogued under a study of T cells expressing NK-cell markers.

Sequenced material: PBMCs. These receptors originate from a woman aged 18-35 years in good health.

The genes are TRBV29-1 and TRBJ2-4; D is perhaps TRBD1 (6 bases). The germline gives CDR1 SQVTM, CDR2 ANQGSEA. This CDR3 comprises 13 residues. Trimming took off 4 bases at V and 0 bases at J, with 7 bases between the two ends. CDR3 sequence: CSVGTVAKNIQYF. The CDR3 DNA reads as TGCAGCGTTGGGACAGTAGCCAAAAACATTCAGTACTTC.

The chain employs TRBV12-3 or TRBV12-4 and TRBJ2-5; D gene ambiguous. CDR3 length: 14 residues. V was cut by 1 base and J by 4 bases, with 10 bases left in between. Here the CDR3 DNA reads TGTGCCAGCAGTTTAGTAATAGACCTAGAGACCCAGTACTTC. Translation: CASSLVIDLETQYF.

J is TRBJ2-7 and V is TRBV5-1, with a weak D call TRBD2 (5 bases). This CDR3 is built from 15 residues. Trimming took 2 bases from V and 6 from J, leaving 18 bases between them. Germline CDR1 SGHRS, CDR2 YFSETQ. This chain's CDR3 is CASSFGVRDTSEQYF. CDR3 in DNA: TGCGCCAGCAGCTTCGGGGTGAGGGATACTAGCGAGCAGTACTTC.

Ten or more counts support this clonotype. The rearrangement links TRBV7-9 to TRBJ2-7, with 10 bases aligning to TRBD1. V lost 2 bases to trimming and J lost 9 bases; unmatched junction nucleotides: 7. Germline CDR1 reads SEHNR; CDR2 reads FQNEAQ (reference sequence). CDR3 length: 14 residues. The CDR3 sequence: CASSLTDRGQGQYF. The CDR3 region has the DNA TGTGCCAGCAGCTTAACCGACAGGGGGCAAGGGCAGTACTTC.

This chain joins TRBV20-1 and TRBJ2-7, with 7 bases matching TRBD1. Germline V gene data show CDR1 as DFQATT and CDR2 as SNEGSKA (reference sequence). V gave up 5 bases and J gave up 0 bases; unmatched junction bases: 4. The CDR3 has 13 residues. CDR3 nucleotide sequence: TGCAGTGCTCCACAGGGGAGCTCCTACGAGCAGTACTTC. Amino acids: CSAPQGSSYEQYF.

This clonotype was picked up a small number of times. In DNA form, the CDR3 reads TGCGCCAGCAGCCAAGAATCACCGTCCTACAATGAGCAGTTCTTC. It encodes CASSQESPSYNEQFF. The V call is TRBV4-3, the J call TRBJ2-1; no firm D call. This CDR3 has 15 residues. V was pared by 0 bases and J by 1 base, with 7 bases between. Germline loops: CDR1 LGHNA, CDR2 YSLEER.

This clonotype has ten or more counts. The chain combines TRBV12-3 or TRBV12-4 with TRBJ2-7; 9 nucleotides match TRBD1. Trimming removed 6 bases from V and 6 bases from J; junction bases left unmatched: 3. The CDR3 length is 12 residues. The CDR3 region has the DNA TGTGCCAGCAGCTTGACAGGGGGCGAGCAGTACTTC. Translated, it gives CASSLTGGEQYF.

The genes are TRBV6-2 or TRBV6-3 and TRBJ1-5, with TRBD1 matching 8 bases. CDR1 is MNHEY and CDR2 is SVGEGT in the germline V gene. The J segment lost 7 bases and the V segment lost 7 bases, leaving 12 bases of the junction unmatched. CDR3 length equals 15 residues. In nucleotides, the CDR3 is TGTGCCAGCACCTCCATCCAGGGGGCTGGGCAGCCCCAGCATTTT. This codes for CASTSIQGAGQPQHF.

The CDR3 sequence: CASSPEGWGTRSYEQYF. In DNA form, the CDR3 reads TGTGCCAGCAGCCCGGAGGGATGGGGGACCCGCTCCTACGAGCAGTACTTC. The chain uses TRBV7-8 and TRBJ2-7; possibly TRBD2 for D (6 bases). Trimming shortened V by 5 bases and J by 0 bases, and 20 bases separated the two germline ends. Germline CDR1 SGHVS, CDR2 FQNEAQ. The CDR3 length is 17 residues.

This chain uses TRBV7-2 with TRBJ2-1; 7 nucleotides line up with TRBD2. CDR3 size: 16 residues. J was trimmed by 4 bases and V by 1 base; bases with no gene match: 7. Germline V CDR1 and CDR2: SGHTA, FQGNSA. The CDR3 DNA sequence: TGTGCCAGCAGCTTAGAGCGTCTAGCGGTATACAATGAGCAGTTCTTC. As protein: CASSLERLAVYNEQFF.

The chain couples TRBV20-1 to TRBJ2-1; D remains ambiguous. The CDR3 totals 14 residues. The germline V and J ends were trimmed by 7 bases and 0 bases, with 13 bases remaining between them. Germline V lookup: CDR1 DFQATT, CDR2 SNEGSKA (reference sequence). CDR3 in amino acids: CSGNGQSSYNEQFF. The CDR3 nucleotides read TGCAGTGGAAATGGGCAGAGCTCCTACAATGAGCAGTTCTTC.

The chain joins TRBV11-2 to TRBJ2-3; a possible D gene is TRBD1 (6 bases). Per germline, CDR1 SGHAT and CDR2 FQNNGV. V was clipped by 5 bases and J by 1 base, with 16 bases between them. The CDR3 runs to 16 residues. CDR3 coding DNA: TGTGCCAGCAGCCCCCTGGGGGCGTTGGGCACAGATACGCAGTATTTT. Encoded protein: CASSPLGALGTDTQYF.

This clonotype was detected a few times. V usage is TRBV29-1 and J usage is TRBJ2-5; 10 nucleotides line up with TRBD2. The CDR3 sequence is 13 residues long. Germline lookup yields CDR1 SQVTM and CDR2 ANQGSEA. The trim removed 6 bases at V and 2 bases at J, leaving 3 bases unmatched. The chain's CDR3 is CSVETSGQETQYF. The DNA of the CDR3 is TGCAGCGTCGAGACTAGCGGGCAAGAGACCCAGTACTTC.

The table lists this clonotype with a count of one. The gene calls are TRBV4-1 and TRBJ1-6, with D possibly matching TRBD1 (5 bases). The CDR3 consists of 13 residues. The germline V gene encodes CDR1 MGHRA and CDR2 YSYEKL. The V end was cut by 0 bases, the J end by 11 bases, with 8 bases between. The CDR3 reads CASSQDRVAPLHF. CDR3 nucleotide sequence: TGCGCCAGCAGCCAAGACAGGGTGGCACCCCTCCACTTT.

The chain is built from TRBV7-2 and TRBJ2-7, with 7 positions matching TRBD1. Germline V CDR1 and CDR2: SGHTA, FQGNSA. The ends lost 7 bases at V and 0 bases at J; junction bases unmatched: 9. The CDR3 contains 15 residues. Here the CDR3 DNA reads TGTGCCAGCACCCACATGACAGGGACCTCCTACGAGCAGTACTTC. Translated, it gives CASTHMTGTSYEQYF. The full variable domain, completed using reference TRBV7-2 and TRBJ2-7, is GAGVSQSPSNKVTEKGKDVELRCDPISGHTALYWYRQSLGQGLEFLIYFQGNSAPDKSGLPSDRFSAERTGGSVSTLTIQRTQQEDSAVYLCASTHMTGTSYEQYFGPGTRLTVT.

This chain joins TRBV10-1 and TRBJ2-1, with D maybe TRBD1 (6 bases). Trimming took off 0 bases at V and 4 bases at J, with 10 bases between the two ends. Germline V CDR1 and CDR2: WNHNN, SYGVQD (reference sequence). The CDR3 sequence is 15 residues long. CDR3 sequence: CASSESGDMYNEQFF. The CDR3 nucleotides read TGCGCCAGCAGTGAGTCGGGGGACATGTACAATGAGCAGTTCTTC.

This clonotype was recorded a few times. The chain uses TRBV7-9 and TRBJ2-7, with a tentative D call TRBD1 (6 bases). From germline, CDR1 is SEHNR and CDR2 FQNEAQ (reference sequence). Trimming pared 5 bases from V and 3 bases from J, leaving 11 bases between. CDR3 length equals 13 residues. This CDR3 reads CASSASGVYEQYF. The CDR3 DNA reads as TGTGCCAGCAGCGCGTCAGGGGTCTACGAGCAGTACTTC. The full variable domain, its missing parts supplied by reference TRBV7-9 and TRBJ2-7, is DTGVSQNPRHKITKRGQNVTFRCDPISEHNRLYWYRQTLGQGPEFLTYFQNEAQLEKSRLLSDRFSAERPKGSFSTLEIQRTEQGDSAMYLCASSASGVYEQYFGPGTRLTVT.

This chain joins TRBV20-1 and TRBJ2-6; D is possibly TRBD2 (5 bases). CDR1 is DFQATT, CDR2 SNEGSKA, per germline (reference sequence). The V gene lost 0 bases and the J gene lost 2 bases, with 14 bases spanning the gap. The CDR3 runs 17 residues. The CDR3 here is CSARDYEASPGANVLTF. CDR3 DNA: TGCAGTGCTAGAGATTATGAGGCTAGCCCTGGGGCCAACGTCCTGACTTTC.

The chain couples TRBV7-2 to TRBJ2-7; 12 bases match TRBD2. The CDR3 loop spans 15 amino acids. The germline gives CDR1 SGHTA, CDR2 FQGNSA. The trim removed 3 bases at V and 7 bases at J, leaving 7 bases unmatched. CDR3 bases: TGTGCCAGCAGCTTGGGACTAGCGGGTCAGGGGGAGCAGTACTTC. Its translation: CASSLGLAGQGEQYF.

This chain connects TRBV20-1 to TRBJ2-5, with 8 bases that match TRBD1. Losses at the gene ends were 3 bases for V and 3 bases for J; bases not matched to a gene: 3. This CDR3 has 13 residues. CDR1 and CDR2 (germline): DFQATT, SNEGSKA (reference sequence). The CDR3 loop reads CSASYRGEETQYF. The CDR3 DNA reads TGCAGTGCTAGCTACAGGGGGGAAGAGACCCAGTACTTC.

In regard to this clonotype: One end of the junction varies from germline; a read error may be responsible. This chain joins TRBV7-7 and TRBJ2-1; TRBD1 matches at 7 bases. The germline V gene encodes CDR1 SSHAT and CDR2 FNYEAQ (reference sequence). There are 13 residues in the CDR3. The CDR3, as DNA: TGTGCTAGCAGCCCCCGACAGGGATATGAGCAGTTCTTC. Its protein is CASSPRQGYEQFF. The entire variable domain, with the rest obtained from reference TRBV7-7 and TRBJ2-1, is as follows: GAGVSQSPRYKVTKRGQDVTLRCDPISSHATLYWYQQALGQGPEFLTYFNYEAQPDKSGLPSDRFSAERPEGSISTLTIQRTEQRDSAMYRCASSPRQGYEQFFGPGTRLTVL.

This clonotype was picked up a small number of times. The chain carries TRBV20-1 and TRBJ2-7; 9 bases map to TRBD2. V shed 3 bases, J shed 5 bases, and the junction held 11 bases outside the gene matches. The CDR3 runs to 15 residues. Germline V gives CDR1 DFQATT, CDR2 SNEGSKA (reference sequence). The CDR3 loop is CSASRSGRLPDEQYF. CDR3 nucleotides: TGCAGTGCTAGTAGAAGCGGGAGGCTCCCTGACGAGCAGTACTTC.

The chain recombines TRBV20-1 with TRBJ2-3; 9 positions agree with TRBD2. Unmatched junction bases numbered 11, after V lost 4 bases and J lost 6 bases. Germline CDR1 DFQATT, CDR2 SNEGSKA (reference sequence). This CDR3 spans 15 amino acids. The CDR3 reads CSATPLAGVPDTQYF. CDR3 nucleotide sequence: TGCAGTGCTACACCCTTAGCGGGAGTACCGGATACGCAGTATTTT.

This clonotype was observed a handful of times. J is TRBJ2-1 and V is TRBV25-1, with TRBD2 matching 7 bases. Germline-derived CDR1 and CDR2 are MGHDK and SYGVNS. The trim removed 1 base at V and 8 bases at J, leaving 5 bases unmatched. The CDR3 spans 14 residues. In DNA, the CDR3 is TGTGCCAGCAGTGAATGGGGGGGAGGGCATGAGCAGTTCTTC. This encodes CASSEWGGGHEQFF.

The chain has TRBV4-3 and TRBJ2-3; a weak D match, TRBD2 (5 bases). Germline loops: CDR1 LGHNA, CDR2 YSLEER. V shed 3 bases and J shed 4 bases, with 17 bases lying between them. The CDR3 spans 16 residues. CDR3 sequence: CASSHRGGLVADTQYF. Here the CDR3 DNA reads TGCGCCAGCAGCCATCGCGGAGGTCTAGTGGCAGATACGCAGTATTTT.

CDR3 sequence reads: CSAPEPGLAGKETQYF. The CDR3 DNA reads TGCAGTGCTCCTGAGCCGGGACTAGCGGGAAAAGAGACCCAGTACTTC. The chain carries TRBV20-1 and TRBJ2-5, with 13 bases that match TRBD2. CDR3 length: 16 amino acids. J was trimmed by 3 bases and V by 5 bases; bases with no gene match: 9. Germline-derived CDR1 and CDR2 are DFQATT and SNEGSKA (reference sequence).

V is TRBV15 and J is TRBJ2-2; D is unresolved. V lost 11 bases, J lost 6 bases, and 19 bases lay in between. The CDR3 extends over 14 amino acids. The germline V gene has CDR1 LNHNV and CDR2 YYDKDF (reference sequence). CDR3 region: CASVGALGPGELFF. CDR3 sequence (DNA): TGTGCCTCCGTCGGAGCCTTAGGACCCGGGGAGCTGTTTTTT.

The chain joins TRBV5-1 to TRBJ1-1; no firm D call. The germline V gene has CDR1 SGHRS and CDR2 YFSETQ. V was trimmed by 0 bases and J by 10 bases, leaving 13 bases between them. The CDR3 loop spans 13 amino acids. This CDR3 reads CASSLELTEGAFF. CDR3 nucleotides: TGCGCCAGCAGCTTGGAACTAACAGAAGGAGCTTTCTTT. The whole variable domain, remainder taken from reference TRBV5-1 and TRBJ1-1, is KAGVTQTPRYLIKTRGQQVTLSCSPISGHRSVSWYQQTPGQGLQFLFEYFSETQRNKGNFPGRFSGRQFSNSRSEMNVSTLELGDSALYLCASSLELTEGAFFGQGTRLTVV.

The rearrangement links TRBV20-1 to TRBJ2-7; the match to TRBD1 covers 9 bases. The trim removed 4 bases at V and 2 bases at J, leaving 6 bases unmatched. From germline, CDR1 is DFQATT and CDR2 SNEGSKA (reference sequence). The CDR3 is made up of 14 amino acids. CDR3 in amino acids: CSATLTGGPYEQYF. Here the CDR3 DNA reads TGCAGTGCTACCCTGACAGGGGGGCCCTACGAGCAGTACTTC.

This clonotype turned up a few times. The chain combines TRBV12-3 or TRBV12-4 with TRBJ1-1, with 8 bases lining up with TRBD1. This CDR3 region has 12 residues. J lost 9 bases, V lost 5 bases, and 5 bases had no gene match. The CDR3 region is CASSSFRGQAFF. The CDR3 DNA follows: TGTGCCAGCAGTAGCTTCAGGGGGCAAGCTTTCTTT.

This clonotype was detected many times. The chain employs TRBV7-2 and TRBJ1-1, with no clear D. Deletions cut 5 bases from V and 3 bases from J, with 19 bases between. The CDR3 has 16 residues. The V gene's germline CDR1 is SGHTA and CDR2 FQGNSA. CDR3 in DNA: TGTGCCAGCAGCCGAGGTGGTGGCAGGCGATACACTGAAGCTTTCTTT. It is translated as CASSRGGGRRYTEAFF.

The genes are TRBV29-1 and TRBJ2-3; no clear D gene. Deletions cut 1 base from V and 6 bases from J, with 8 bases between. The germline V gene encodes CDR1 SQVTM and CDR2 ANQGSEA. The CDR3 loop spans 12 amino acids. CDR3 loop: CSVEGPQDTQYF. In DNA form, the CDR3 reads TGCAGCGTTGAAGGACCCCAGGATACGCAGTATTTT.